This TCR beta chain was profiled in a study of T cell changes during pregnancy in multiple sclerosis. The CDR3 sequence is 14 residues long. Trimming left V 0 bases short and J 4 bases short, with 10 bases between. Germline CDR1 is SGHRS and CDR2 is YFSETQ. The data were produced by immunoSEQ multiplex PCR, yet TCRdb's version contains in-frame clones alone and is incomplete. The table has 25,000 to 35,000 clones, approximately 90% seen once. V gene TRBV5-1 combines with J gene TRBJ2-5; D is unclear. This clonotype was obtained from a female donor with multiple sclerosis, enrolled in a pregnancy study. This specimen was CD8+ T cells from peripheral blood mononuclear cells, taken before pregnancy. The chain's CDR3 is CASSLERIGETQYF. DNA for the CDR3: TGCGCCAGCAGCTTGGAGCGAATAGGAGAGACCCAGTACTTC.